The rows below give T cell receptor beta chains drawn from one sample of a study of blood T cell repertoires in COVID-19. The assay was immunoSEQ multiplex PCR, and TCRdb's table has in-frame clones only and misses some. The sample holds more than 110,000 clones; approximately 79% are singletons and the top ten take around 2.9%. Sequenced input: PBMCs or T cells enriched from blood (not recorded which). These receptors all come from a woman aged 45-65 years who had recovered from COVID-19. The CDR3 runs from the conserved cysteine through the conserved F or W. Fields, in order: V gene, D gene, clone size, J gene, CDR3 protein, CDR3 DNA. D genes are given only for firm matches. The listing skips clone size in some rows; elsewhere it reads once, few, many or a size class.

TRBV5-3	TRBD1	.	TRBJ1-5	CARSLTKGGERSNQPQHF	TGTGCCAGAAGCTTAACCAAAGGGGGCGAAAGGAGCAATCAGCCCCAGCATTTT
TRBV14	.	once	TRBJ2-5	CASSPRFRGETQYF	TGTGCCAGCAGTCCAAGATTCAGGGGAGAGACCCAGTACTTC
TRBV28	TRBD1	.	TRBJ2-7	CASNFQGARHEQYF	TGTGCCAGCAATTTCCAGGGGGCGCGGCACGAGCAGTACTTC
TRBV18	TRBD2	.	TRBJ2-1	CASSPVATSGGSSYNEQFF	TGTGCCAGCTCACCAGTTGCGACTAGCGGGGGCAGCTCCTACAATGAGCAGTTCTTC
TRBV5-8	TRBD1	.	TRBJ2-1	CASSLGDRVDNEQFF	TGTGCCAGCAGCTTGGGGGACAGGGTGGACAATGAGCAGTTCTTC
TRBV11-3	TRBD2	.	TRBJ2-1	CASSLGLAGGQSEQFF	TGTGCCAGCAGCTTAGGACTAGCGGGGGGGCAAAGTGAGCAGTTCTTC
TRBV7-3	.	.	TRBJ2-1	CASSAHLARVNEQFF	TGTGCCAGCAGCGCACACCTGGCCAGGGTAAATGAGCAGTTCTTC
TRBV10-3	TRBD1	.	TRBJ1-5	CAIRGQGIDQPQHF	TGTGCCATCAGAGGACAGGGAATCGATCAGCCCCAGCATTTT
TRBV11-2	.	.	TRBJ1-2	CASRKVGDYGYTF	TGTGCCAGCAGAAAGGTCGGGGACTATGGCTACACCTTC
TRBV11-3	.	once	TRBJ2-3	CASSLGTLTSSDTQYF	TGTGCCAGCAGCTTAGGGACTCTCACCAGCAGTGATACGCAGTATTTT
TRBV6-1	TRBD2	.	TRBJ2-3	CASSDPSGAGGADTQYF	TGTGCCAGCAGTGACCCCAGTGGAGCGGGAGGGGCAGATACGCAGTATTTT
TRBV11-2	.	.	TRBJ1-4	CASSPRGGEGEKLFF	TGTGCCAGCAGCCCCAGGGGAGGGGAGGGTGAAAAACTGTTTTTT
TRBV15	.	.	TRBJ2-1	CATSTRSYNEQFF	TGTGCCACCAGCACGCGGAGCTACAATGAGCAGTTCTTC
TRBV28	.	.	TRBJ1-1	CASSLTHNTEAFF	TGTGCCAGCAGTTTAACACATAACACTGAAGCTTTCTTT
TRBV5-1	.	.	TRBJ1-4	CASSFSTAGDEKLFF	TGCGCCAGCAGCTTCTCGACAGCGGGAGATGAAAAACTGTTTTTT
TRBV7-6	TRBD1	.	TRBJ1-6	CASSRQGTRSPLHF	TGTGCCAGCAGCCGACAGGGTACTAGGTCACCCCTCCACTTT
TRBV5-1	TRBD2	.	TRBJ2-1	CASSLGLAGSYNEQFF	TGCGCCAGCAGCCTGGGACTAGCGGGCTCCTACAATGAGCAGTTCTTC
TRBV11-2	.	.	TRBJ1-5	CASSPTPGVDQPQHF	TGTGCCAGCAGCCCAACGCCAGGGGTAGATCAGCCCCAGCATTTT
TRBV5-1	.	few	TRBJ2-3	CASSPPRSTDTQYF	TGCGCCAGCAGCCCTCCCCGGAGCACAGATACGCAGTATTTT
TRBV6-2/TRBV6-3	TRBD1	.	TRBJ2-7	CASSRDRISYEQYF	TGTGCCAGCAGCCGGGACAGGATATCCTACGAGCAGTACTTC
TRBV14	.	.	TRBJ2-7	CASSRSARSEQYF	TGTGCCAGCAGCCGAAGCGCCAGATCCGAGCAGTACTTC
TRBV4-1	.	few	TRBJ2-2	CASSQDSVANTGELFF	TGCGCCAGCAGCCAAGATTCCGTCGCGAACACCGGGGAGCTGTTTTTT
TRBV11-2	TRBD2	.	TRBJ2-3	CASSFRTSGSKDTQYF	TGTGCCAGCAGCTTCCGGACTAGCGGGAGTAAAGATACGCAGTATTTT
TRBV19	TRBD1	many	TRBJ1-4	CASRDDTWDRKNEKLFF	TGTGCCAGTAGGGATGATACTTGGGACAGGAAAAATGAAAAACTGTTTTTT